Below, 8 T cell receptor beta chains from the same sample are listed, as sequenced in a study of shared clonotypes between healthy human individuals. Data came from immunoSEQ multiplex PCR; TCRdb stores just in-frame clones and leaves some out. The sample holds 450,000 to 650,000 clones, roughly four fifths seen once. The sample consisted of PBMCs. These TCRs come from a woman between 35 and 50 years old in good health. Some clones in this sample may be carry-over from other donors' samples.

The V call is TRBV30, the J call TRBJ2-3; 8 positions agree with TRBD1. There are 13 residues in the CDR3. CDR1 and CDR2 from the germline V gene are GTSNPN and SVGIG (reference sequence). Trimming cost V 5 bases and J 3 bases; bases outside gene matches: 4. The CDR3: CAWRTGYTDTQYF. The CDR3 nucleotides are TGTGCCTGGCGGACAGGGTATACAGATACGCAGTATTTT.

This sequence joins TRBV9 and TRBJ2-1, with 8 nucleotides matching TRBD1. Unmatched junction bases numbered 4, after V lost 0 bases and J lost 2 bases. Germline assignment: CDR1 SGDLS and CDR2 YYNGEE. The CDR3 covers 16 residues. The CDR3 sequence: CASSVAPQGAYNEQFF. The DNA for the CDR3 is TGTGCCAGCAGCGTAGCCCCACAGGGGGCCTACAATGAGCAGTTCTTC.

The rearrangement joins TRBV5-1 to TRBJ2-3; 10 bases are a match to TRBD2. Losses at the gene ends were 5 bases for V and 9 bases for J; bases not matched to a gene: 15. CDR1 and CDR2 (germline): SGHRS, YFSETQ. The CDR3 sequence is 16 residues long. The CDR3 DNA reads as TGCGCCAGCAGTGGTAGCGGGAGGATCTTCGAGGGGACGCAGTATTTT. Protein: CASSGSGRIFEGTQYF.

The V call is TRBV6-5, the J call TRBJ1-2; D is possibly TRBD1 (5 bases). Germline V gives CDR1 MNHEY, CDR2 SVGAGI. V shed 2 bases and J shed 0 bases, with 7 bases lying between them. This CDR3 spans 14 amino acids. The CDR3 here is CASSYDSTNYGYTF. The CDR3 coding sequence is TGTGCCAGCAGTTACGACAGCACTAACTATGGCTACACCTTC.

To note about this clone: Other DNA sequences from this sample encode an identical CDR3 as well. The V call is TRBV5-6, the J call TRBJ1-2, with 11 nucleotides matching TRBD1. The CDR3 extends over 15 amino acids. Trimming removed 4 bases from V and 0 bases from J; junction bases left unmatched: 2. Germline-derived CDR1 and CDR2 are SGHDT and YYEEEE. The CDR3 spells CASSLGQGANYGYTF. The CDR3 nucleotides read TGTGCCAGCAGCCTGGGACAGGGGGCTAACTATGGCTACACCTTC.

The rearrangement uses TRBV27 and TRBJ1-1; D not certain. Trimming left V 7 bases short and J 3 bases short, with 15 bases between. This CDR3 spans 14 amino acids. Germline CDR1 MNHEY, CDR2 SMNVEV (reference sequence). The CDR3 loop reads CASNLGQTHTEAFF. The CDR3 DNA reads as TGTGCCAGCAACCTCGGGCAGACTCACACTGAAGCTTTCTTT.

The V gene is TRBV6-6, the J gene TRBJ1-2, with D possibly matching TRBD1 (5 bases). The CDR3 consists of 14 residues. Per germline, CDR1 MNHNY and CDR2 SVGAGI (reference sequence). Trimming stripped 5 bases from V and 1 base from J, with 11 bases between. CDR3: CASSSLQVNYGYTF. CDR3 nucleotide sequence: TGTGCCAGCAGTAGCCTACAGGTTAACTATGGCTACACCTTC.

The chain carries TRBV19 and TRBJ2-4; the D gene is possibly TRBD1 (7 bases). This CDR3 region has 14 residues. Germline V gene data show CDR1 as LNHDA and CDR2 as SQIVND (reference sequence). V was shortened by 7 bases and J by 7 bases, with 17 bases between the two germline ends. CDR3 sequence (DNA): TGTGCCAGTACTAAGGACAGGAGGGGTAACATTCAGTACTTC. Protein product: CASTKDRRGNIQYF.